Detailed here is one T cell receptor (beta chain). As yet, its antigen is unknown. Germline loops: CDR1 SGHRS, CDR2 YFSETQ. The CDR3 contains 15 residues. V lost 5 bases, J lost 0 bases, and 4 bases stayed unmatched. These data belong to a study of cytomegalovirus exposure and HLA in healthy donors. Study context: The same platform as the roughly 670 first-cohort repertoires was used for the 95 to 150 validation repertoires, a later analysis reported.

General observations from the study: The tendency of first-cohort TCR clusters to co-occur in the 120 or so validation repertoires was the finding of a later analysis. Investigators reported 150 to 200 TCR beta chains as tied to cytomegalovirus. Published work reported that the classifier diagnosed cytomegalovirus status with high specificity and sensitivity.

Generated by immunoSEQ multiplex PCR, the TCRdb table keeps only in-frame clones and is missing some. The data hold about 57,000 clones, with more than 80% observed a single time. The source is a woman between 18 and 30 years old in good health and CMV-seronegative. The chain recombines TRBV5-1 with TRBJ1-2, with 10 bases matching TRBD1. The material sequenced was PBMCs. CDR3 DNA: TGCGCCAGCAGTCGGGACAGGGGAACTAACTATGGCTACACCTTC. The encoded protein is CASSRDRGTNYGYTF.